This T cell receptor beta chain was sequenced in a study of blood T cell repertoires in COVID-19. As for the study in general: The analysed material was cDNA or gDNA that came from T cells, B-cell-depleted T cells, or PBMCs.

The repertoire was sequenced with immunoSEQ multiplex PCR; TCRdb's copy has only in-frame clones and lacks some. The sample gives under 150,000 clones, more than 70% of which show up once; more than 5% is in the top ten. The CDR3 covers 17 residues. V gave up 1 base and J gave up 5 bases; unmatched junction bases: 5. Germline lookup yields CDR1 MGHRA and CDR2 YSYEKL. It was during active infection that Seattle patients were enrolled and then longitudinally followed. V gene TRBV4-1 combines with J gene TRBJ2-5, with TRBD2 matching 15 bases. Material for sequencing was peripheral blood. The TCR originated in a woman aged 60 to 75 with COVID-19, enrolled during active disease. The CDR3 coding sequence is TGCGCCAGCAGCCAAGTCTGGACTAGCGGGGGGGAGGAGACCCAGTACTTC. Protein sequence: CASSQVWTSGGEETQYF.